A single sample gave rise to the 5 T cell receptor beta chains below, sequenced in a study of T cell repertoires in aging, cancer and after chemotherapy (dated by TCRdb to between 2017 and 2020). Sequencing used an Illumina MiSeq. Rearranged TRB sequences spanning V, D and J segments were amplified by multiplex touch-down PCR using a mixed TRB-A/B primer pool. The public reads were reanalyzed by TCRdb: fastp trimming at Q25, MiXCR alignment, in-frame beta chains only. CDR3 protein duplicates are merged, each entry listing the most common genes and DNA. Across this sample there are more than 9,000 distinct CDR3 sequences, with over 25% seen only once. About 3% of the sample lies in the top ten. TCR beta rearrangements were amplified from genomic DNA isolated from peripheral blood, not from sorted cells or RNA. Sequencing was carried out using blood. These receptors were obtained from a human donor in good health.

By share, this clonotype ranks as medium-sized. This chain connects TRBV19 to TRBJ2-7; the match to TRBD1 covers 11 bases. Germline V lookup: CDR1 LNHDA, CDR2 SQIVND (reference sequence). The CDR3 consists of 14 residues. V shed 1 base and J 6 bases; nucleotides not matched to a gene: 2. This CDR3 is CASSIAGTGGEQYF. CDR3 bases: TGTGCCAGTAGTATAGCTGGGACAGGGGGCGAGCAGTACTTC.

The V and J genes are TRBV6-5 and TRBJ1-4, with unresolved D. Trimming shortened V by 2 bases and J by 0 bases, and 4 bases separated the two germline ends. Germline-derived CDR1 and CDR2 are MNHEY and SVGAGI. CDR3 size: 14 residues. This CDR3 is CASSYGSTNEKLFF. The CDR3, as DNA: TGTGCCAGCAGTTACGGATCAACTAATGAAAAACTGTTTTTT.

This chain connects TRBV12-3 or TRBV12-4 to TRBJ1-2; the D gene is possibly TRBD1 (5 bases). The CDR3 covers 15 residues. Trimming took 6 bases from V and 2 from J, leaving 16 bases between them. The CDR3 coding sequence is TGTGCCAGCAGCCAAGTGGGGGTGGCGAACTATGGCTACACCTTC. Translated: CASSQVGVANYGYTF.

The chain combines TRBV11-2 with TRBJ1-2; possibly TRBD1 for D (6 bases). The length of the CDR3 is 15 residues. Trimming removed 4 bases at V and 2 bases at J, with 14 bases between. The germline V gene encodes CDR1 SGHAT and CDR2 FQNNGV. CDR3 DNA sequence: TGTGCCAGCAGCTGGTACAGGGAAGTAAACTATGGCTACACCTTC. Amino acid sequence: CASSWYREVNYGYTF.

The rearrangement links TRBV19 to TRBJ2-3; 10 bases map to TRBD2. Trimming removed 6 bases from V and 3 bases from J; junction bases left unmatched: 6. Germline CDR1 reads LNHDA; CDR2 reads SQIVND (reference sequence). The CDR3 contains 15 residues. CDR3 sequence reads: CASRPPGLATDTQYF. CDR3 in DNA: TGTGCCAGTAGACCCCCGGGACTAGCGACAGATACGCAGTATTTT.